These 26 T cell receptor beta chains were all obtained from the same sample, sequenced in a study of PD-1 blockade in classical Hodgkin lymphoma. TCRdb's copy holds only in-frame clones and misses some; the assay was immunoSEQ multiplex PCR. Altogether tens of thousands of clones are present, roughly nine tenths being singletons, with the ten largest covering around 10%. All trial patients relapsed after autologous stem cell transplantation. The sequenced sample was peripheral blood mononuclear cells (PBMCs), obtained before the second cycle of nivolumab. Every receptor here comes from a human donor with classical Hodgkin lymphoma.

This chain connects TRBV9 to TRBJ2-3; D possibly matches TRBD1 or TRBD2 (5 bases each). CDR3 length: 16 residues. CDR1 SGDLS and CDR2 YYNGEE come from the germline V gene. Trimming cost V 0 bases and J 0 bases, with 11 bases left between them. The CDR3 sequence is CASSVEGTASTDTQYF. The CDR3 DNA follows: TGTGCCAGCAGCGTAGAAGGGACGGCTAGCACAGATACGCAGTATTTT.

This chain uses TRBV20-1 with TRBJ2-7; the D gene is possibly TRBD1 (6 bases). CDR1 and CDR2 (germline): DFQATT, SNEGSKA (reference sequence). CDR3 length: 11 residues. The germline V and J ends were trimmed by 6 bases and 9 bases, with 15 bases remaining between them. The CDR3 nucleotides read TGCAGTGCGGAGTCAGGGGAAGTGCAGTACTTC. As protein: CSAESGEVQYF.

V gene TRBV5-1 combines with J gene TRBJ2-7, with TRBD2 as a possible D gene (6 bases). V was pared by 2 bases and J by 3 bases, with 9 bases between. CDR1 and CDR2 from the germline V gene are SGHRS and YFSETQ. The CDR3 extends over 13 amino acids. In DNA form, the CDR3 reads TGCGCCAGCAGCTTTACGGGGGACTACGAGCAGTACTTC. It translates to CASSFTGDYEQYF.

J is TRBJ2-1 and V is TRBV5-6; D possibly corresponds to TRBD2 (5 bases). Germline V gives CDR1 SGHDT, CDR2 YYEEEE. The CDR3 totals 15 residues. V lost 3 bases to trimming and J lost 1 base, with 11 bases between them. Here the CDR3 reads CASSSPGFSYNEQFF. DNA for the CDR3: TGTGCCAGCAGCTCCCCGGGGTTTTCCTACAATGAGCAGTTCTTC.

This rearrangement joins TRBV27 to TRBJ1-1, with D perhaps TRBD1 (6 bases). CDR1 MNHEY and CDR2 SMNVEV come from the germline V gene (reference sequence). This CDR3 region has 14 residues. V gave up 6 bases and J gave up 3 bases, with 14 bases separating them. CDR3 in amino acids: CASREGGRDTEAFF. CDR3 sequence (DNA): TGTGCCAGCAGAGAAGGGGGGCGAGACACTGAAGCTTTCTTT.

The V gene is TRBV7-6, the J gene TRBJ2-1; 8 bases line up with TRBD2. The junction had 9 bases not matched to a gene; V was cut back by 7 bases and J by 4 bases. CDR1 and CDR2 from the germline V gene are SGHVS and FNYEAQ. This CDR3 comprises 15 residues. CDR3 in amino acids: CASKPSGPFYNEQFF. The CDR3, as DNA: TGTGCCAGCAAGCCTAGCGGGCCCTTTTACAATGAGCAGTTCTTC.

The V gene is TRBV27, the J gene TRBJ2-1; TRBD2 matches at 10 bases. The CDR3 is made up of 16 amino acids. Germline V gene lookup returns CDR1 MNHEY and CDR2 SMNVEV (reference sequence). The trim removed 2 bases at V and 7 bases at J, leaving 8 bases unmatched. In nucleotides, the CDR3 is TGTGCCAGCAGTTTAAACCCTAGCGGGAGTTCAAATGAGCAGTTCTTC. This sequence encodes CASSLNPSGSSNEQFF.

This sequence joins TRBV20-1 and TRBJ2-2; D call uncertain. V was cut by 6 bases and J by 6 bases, with 8 bases left in between. The CDR3 sequence is 11 residues long. Germline values: CDR1 DFQATT, CDR2 SNEGSKA (reference sequence). CDR3 sequence: CSASLAGELFF. The CDR3 bases are TGCAGTGCCAGTCTAGCCGGGGAGCTGTTTTTT.

This chain connects TRBV18 to TRBJ2-3; the D gene is possibly TRBD2 (6 bases). Trimming stripped 3 bases from V and 6 bases from J, with 13 bases between. The germline V gene encodes CDR1 KGHSH and CDR2 LQKENI. The CDR3 contains 14 residues. Here the CDR3 reads CASSPGLPGDTQYF. The CDR3 region has the DNA TGTGCCAGCTCACCGGGACTTCCAGGTGATACGCAGTATTTT.

The chain joins TRBV7-9 to TRBJ1-3, with a weak D call TRBD1 (6 bases). Germline values: CDR1 SEHNR, CDR2 FQNEAQ (reference sequence). The V end was cut by 3 bases, the J end by 4 bases, with 10 bases between. This CDR3 contains 14 residues. CDR3 sequence reads: CASSFRDIGNTIYF. Here the CDR3 DNA reads TGTGCCAGCAGCTTCCGGGACATCGGAAACACCATATATTTT.

V is TRBV11-2 and J is TRBJ1-4; D is unresolved. Germline values: CDR1 SGHAT, CDR2 FQNNGV. Trimming removed 1 base at V and 3 bases at J, with 15 bases between. There are 17 residues in the CDR3. CDR3: CASSLVSSWAANEKLFF. The CDR3 coding sequence is TGTGCCAGCAGCTTAGTTAGTTCGTGGGCAGCTAATGAAAAACTGTTTTTT.

V usage is TRBV10-3 and J usage is TRBJ2-3, with D perhaps TRBD1 or TRBD2 (5 bases each). Germline assignment: CDR1 ENHRY and CDR2 SYGVKD. The CDR3 covers 14 residues. V lost 2 bases and J lost 6, with 12 bases in between. CDR3 region: CAISEVQEADTQYF. CDR3 bases: TGTGCCATCAGTGAGGTACAGGAGGCTGATACGCAGTATTTT.

V and J are TRBV7-2 and TRBJ1-2, with 7 positions matching TRBD1. There are 14 residues in the CDR3. From germline, CDR1 is SGHTA and CDR2 FQGNSA. J was trimmed by 2 bases and V by 4 bases; bases with no gene match: 4. The CDR3 DNA follows: TGTGCCAGCAGCTACACGACAGGGAACTATGGCTACACCTTC. Protein product: CASSYTTGNYGYTF. The variable domain in full, with the rest retrieved from reference TRBV7-2 and TRBJ1-2, is GAGVSQSPSNKVTEKGKDVELRCDPISGHTALYWYRQSLGQGLEFLIYFQGNSAPDKSGLPSDRFSAERTGGSVSTLTIQRTQQEDSAVYLCASSYTTGNYGYTFGSGTRLTVV.

This clone was recorded only once. The J gene is TRBJ1-2, the V gene TRBV2, with unresolved D. The CDR3 is 16 residues long. Trimming took off 5 bases at V and 4 bases at J, with 20 bases between the two ends. Per germline, CDR1 SNHLY and CDR2 FYNNEI. CDR3 nucleotide sequence: TGTGCCAGCAGTAACGGTCGTGAGTTTAAGGGCTATGGCTACACCTTC. It encodes CASSNGREFKGYGYTF.

The chain joins TRBV7-9 to TRBJ2-3; tentatively, D is TRBD1 (7 bases). Trimming shortened V by 5 bases and J by 8 bases, and 14 bases separated the two germline ends. CDR3 length equals 13 residues. In germline, CDR1 is SEHNR, CDR2 FQNEAQ (reference sequence). For the CDR3, the DNA is TGTGCCAGCAGCCCGGAGGGACAGCCTACGCAGTATTTT. It encodes CASSPEGQPTQYF.

The CDR3 coding sequence is TGCGCCAGCAGCTTGGGAGGAATTGAAGGCTACACCTTC. Translating gives CASSLGGIEGYTF. The J gene is TRBJ1-2, the V gene TRBV5-1; unclear D gene. Trimming removed 0 bases from V and 8 bases from J, with 11 bases in between. CDR1 is SGHRS and CDR2 is YFSETQ in the germline V gene. CDR3 length equals 13 residues.

CDR3 region: CASSWLAGGLVGELFF. The CDR3, as DNA: TGTGCCAGCAGTTGGCTAGCGGGAGGGCTCGTCGGGGAGCTGTTTTTT. The chain employs TRBV28 and TRBJ2-2, with 12 bases aligning to TRBD2. V lost 4 bases, J lost 7 bases, and 7 bases stayed unmatched. Per germline, CDR1 MDHEN and CDR2 SYDVKM. This CDR3 region has 16 residues.

J is TRBJ1-4 and V is TRBV7-9; 9 bases line up with TRBD1. Unmatched junction bases numbered 6, after V lost 4 bases and J lost 6 bases. Germline V gene data show CDR1 as SEHNR and CDR2 as FQNEAQ (reference sequence). The CDR3 spans 15 residues. CDR3 loop: CASSSRQGVYEKLFF. CDR3 sequence (DNA): TGTGCCAGCAGCTCCAGACAGGGGGTTTATGAAAAACTGTTTTTT.

The chain recombines TRBV6-7 with TRBJ1-3; D call uncertain. TRBV6-7 carries the ORF label, with uncertain function. The CDR3 covers 19 residues. The V and J ends lost 5 bases and 1 base respectively, with 24 bases between them. CDR3 residues: CASSPPPLPRLGSGNTIYF. CDR3 DNA sequence: TGTGCCAGCAGTCCTCCCCCCCTTCCCCGCCTCGGATCTGGAAACACCATATATTTT.

Comment on this clone: A read error may produce the germline difference seen at one junction end. The rearrangement uses TRBV13 and TRBJ1-3, with 9 nucleotides matching TRBD1. The V gene's germline CDR1 is PRHDT and CDR2 FYEKMQ (reference sequence). The CDR3 runs 14 residues. CDR3 amino acids: CASSLRGTGPQTIF. In nucleotides, the CDR3 is TGTGCCAGCAGCTTGAGGGGGACAGGGCCCCAAACGATTTTT.

The chain combines TRBV6-6 with TRBJ1-1; TRBD1 matches 7 bases. V trimming: 6 bases; J trimming: 2 bases; junction bases outside the gene matches: 6. CDR1 MNHNY and CDR2 SVGAGI come from the germline V gene (reference sequence). This CDR3 has 14 residues. This chain's CDR3 is CASRERQGNTEAFF. The CDR3 region has the DNA TGTGCCAGCAGAGAACGACAGGGCAACACTGAAGCTTTCTTT.

This clone was counted a few times. CDR3 loop: CATGQVGNGYTF. DNA for the CDR3: TGTGCCACTGGACAGGTCGGCAATGGCTACACCTTC. This chain joins TRBV19 and TRBJ1-2; 7 bases align to TRBD1. The CDR3 is 12 amino acids. V lost 10 bases, J lost 6 bases, and 8 bases stayed unmatched. Looked up from germline, CDR1 is LNHDA and CDR2 is SQIVND (reference sequence).

The chain uses TRBV25-1 and TRBJ2-3; 7 bases fit TRBD2. The V and J ends lost 8 bases and 2 bases, in that order; junction bases with no gene match: 4. The CDR3 is made up of 13 amino acids. CDR1 is MGHDK, CDR2 SYGVNS, per germline. CDR3 loop: CASEERDTDTQYF. The CDR3, as DNA: TGTGCCAGCGAGGAGCGGGACACAGATACGCAGTATTTT.

This chain links TRBV23-1 with TRBJ1-5, with 7 bases fitting TRBD1. TRBV23-1 qualifies as an ORF whose function is uncertain. The CDR3 runs 13 residues. Trimming cost V 11 bases and J 4 bases; bases outside gene matches: 8. The DNA for the CDR3 is TGCGCCTGGACAGGTGACATAAATCAGCCCCAGCATTTT. Translation gives CAWTGDINQPQHF.

The CDR3 is CASSFSGGSTDTQYF. As DNA, the CDR3 is TGCGCCAGCAGCTTTTCGGGAGGATCCACAGATACGCAGTATTTT. V gene TRBV5-1 combines with J gene TRBJ2-3; TRBD2 matches 7 bases. Germline CDR1 is SGHRS and CDR2 is YFSETQ. V dropped 2 bases and J dropped 2; count of bases not matched to a gene: 5. This CDR3 region has 15 residues.

The rearrangement links TRBV27 to TRBJ1-5, with D possibly being TRBD1 (5 bases). CDR3 length: 13 amino acids. Germline CDR1 and CDR2: MNHEY and SMNVEV (reference sequence). Trimming removed 8 bases from V and 7 bases from J, with 15 bases in between. For the CDR3, the DNA is TGTGCCAGCGGTTGGGGGAGCCGGCAGCCCCAGCATTTT. Its protein product is CASGWGSRQPQHF.